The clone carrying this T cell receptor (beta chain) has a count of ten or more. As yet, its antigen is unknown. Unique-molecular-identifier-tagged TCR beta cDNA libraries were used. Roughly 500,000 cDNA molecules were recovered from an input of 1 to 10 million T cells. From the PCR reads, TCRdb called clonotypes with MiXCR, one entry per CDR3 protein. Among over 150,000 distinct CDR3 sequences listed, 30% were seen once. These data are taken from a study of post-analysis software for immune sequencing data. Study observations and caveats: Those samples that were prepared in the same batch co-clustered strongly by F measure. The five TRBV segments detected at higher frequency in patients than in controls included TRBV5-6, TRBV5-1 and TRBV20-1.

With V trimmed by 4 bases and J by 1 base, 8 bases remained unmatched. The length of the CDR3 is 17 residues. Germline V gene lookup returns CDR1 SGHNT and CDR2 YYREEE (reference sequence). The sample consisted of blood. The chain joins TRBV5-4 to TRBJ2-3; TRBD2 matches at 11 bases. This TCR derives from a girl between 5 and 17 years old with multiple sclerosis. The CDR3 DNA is TGTGCCAGCAGCCTACAGGGGACTAGCGGCCGCACAGATACGCAGTATTTT. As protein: CASSLQGTSGRTDTQYF.